What follows are 30 T cell receptor beta chains derived from one specimen sequenced in a study of T cell repertoires in cytomegalovirus infection. For these receptors, no antigen is known. MiXCR, run by TCRdb on the reads, gives a single entry per CDR3 protein. The table has 680,000 or so distinct CDR3 sequences, roughly 36% seen once; the top ten hold 15% to 20%. Sequences were derived from cultured PBMCs, sampled from culture after CMV antigen stimulation. These receptors were obtained from a human donor in good health (CMV status not recorded). Some clones in this sample may be carry-over from other donors' samples.

A few counts support this clonotype. This rearrangement joins TRBV6-2 or TRBV6-3 to TRBJ2-4; D unclear. This CDR3 has 15 residues. CDR1 MNHEY and CDR2 SVGEGT come from the germline V gene. V was trimmed by 10 bases and J by 0 bases, leaving 16 bases between them. The CDR3 loop reads CATQRVRLAKNIQYF. Here the CDR3 DNA reads TGTGCCACCCAACGGGTCCGGTTAGCCAAAAACATTCAGTACTTC.

Remarks on this clonotype: A much bigger clone sits one base away, suggesting this may be a read error. This chain joins TRBV27 and TRBJ2-2; D gene ambiguous. V was shortened by 3 bases and J by 6 bases, with 5 bases between the two germline ends. Germline V gene data show CDR1 as MNHEY and CDR2 as SMNVEV (reference sequence). CDR3 length: 12 residues. The CDR3 DNA sequence: TGTGCCAGCAGTTTTTACGCCGGGGAGCTGTTTTTT. This encodes CASSFYAGELFF.

In DNA form, the CDR3 reads TGTGCCATCAGTGATATTGGCGGGGGGAGCTACAATGAGCAGTTCTTC. This translates into CAISDIGGGSYNEQFF. The chain recombines TRBV10-3 with TRBJ2-1; 8 bases agree with TRBD2. V lost 3 bases to trimming and J lost 3 bases; unmatched junction nucleotides: 7. The CDR3 loop spans 16 amino acids. In germline, CDR1 is ENHRY, CDR2 SYGVKD.

In its sample, this clonotype was seen a few times. This chain uses TRBV7-2 with TRBJ2-6; D unresolved. The CDR3 length is 16 residues. V lost 3 bases and J 4 bases, leaving 13 bases between the germline ends. CDR1 and CDR2 from the germline V gene are SGHTA and FQGNSA. The CDR3 spells CASSFGGPGGANVLTF. CDR3 nucleotide sequence: TGTGCCAGCAGCTTCGGCGGCCCGGGCGGGGCCAACGTCCTGACTTTC.

The chain carries TRBV4-2 and TRBJ2-3; D is undetermined. Germline CDR1 is LGHNA and CDR2 is YNFKEQ. Trimming stripped 0 bases from V and 6 bases from J, with 10 bases between. The CDR3 is 14 residues long. CDR3 loop: CASSQEKVADTQYF. CDR3 coding DNA: TGTGCCAGCAGCCAAGAGAAGGTTGCGGATACGCAGTATTTT.

The chain combines TRBV15 with TRBJ2-1; TRBD1 might be the D (5 bases). Germline V gene data show CDR1 as LNHNV and CDR2 as YYDKDF (reference sequence). The CDR3 extends over 13 amino acids. V dropped 8 bases and J dropped 3 bases, with 11 bases sitting between them. The CDR3 DNA sequence: TGTGCCACCGCGACAGTGAACTACAATGAGCAGTTCTTC. As protein: CATATVNYNEQFF.

This clonotype has more than one count but fewer than ten. The chain recombines TRBV20-1 with TRBJ2-1; 8 bases map to TRBD2. The CDR3 runs to 16 residues. CDR1 DFQATT and CDR2 SNEGSKA come from the germline V gene (reference sequence). The V and J ends lost 0 bases and 4 bases, in that order; junction bases with no gene match: 8. CDR3 DNA: TGCAGTGCTAGAGATACGGGGGGGCCACGGTACAATGAGCAGTTCTTC. It translates to CSARDTGGPRYNEQFF.

This clonotype was detected a few times. The chain combines TRBV6-1 with TRBJ2-5; 8 positions match TRBD1. There are 13 residues in the CDR3. Trimming removed 5 bases from V and 5 bases from J; junction bases left unmatched: 4. The germline V gene has CDR1 MNHNS and CDR2 SASEGT. CDR3 DNA sequence: TGTGCCAGCAGTACGACAGGGGCCGAGACCCAGTACTTC. Translating it yields CASSTTGAETQYF.

This clonotype was counted a few times. The rearrangement links TRBV28 to TRBJ1-5; no clear D. From germline, CDR1 is MDHEN and CDR2 SYDVKM. With 2 bases removed from V and 3 bases from J, the gap between germline ends came to 8 bases. CDR3 length equals 14 residues. The CDR3 DNA reads as TGTGCCAGCAGTTTAGGGAGGGTCAATCAGCCCCAGCATTTT. It encodes CASSLGRVNQPQHF.

The chain joins TRBV28 to TRBJ1-1, with a possible D match to TRBD1 (6 bases). V shed 5 bases and J shed 0 bases, with 13 bases lying between them. The CDR3 sequence is 15 residues long. Germline loops: CDR1 MDHEN, CDR2 SYDVKM. This CDR3 reads CASSRSGDLNTEAFF. Here the CDR3 DNA reads TGTGCCAGCAGTCGTTCAGGGGATCTGAACACTGAAGCTTTCTTT.

This clonotype was seen at least ten times. The V gene is TRBV7-2, the J gene TRBJ2-1, with D possibly matching TRBD2 (6 bases). The CDR3 runs 17 residues. V was clipped by 4 bases and J by 7 bases, with 23 bases between them. Germline assignment: CDR1 SGHTA and CDR2 FQGNSA. CDR3 region: CASSSPGVTGPVNEQFF. CDR3 sequence (DNA): TGTGCCAGCAGCTCCCCGGGAGTAACGGGCCCGGTGAATGAGCAGTTCTTC.

In its sample, this clonotype was seen once. The chain combines TRBV10-3 with TRBJ2-3, with D possibly being TRBD1 (5 bases). With 5 bases removed from V and 5 bases from J, the gap between germline ends came to 17 bases. Germline V CDR1 and CDR2: ENHRY, SYGVKD. This CDR3 has 15 residues. CDR3 in DNA: TGTGCCATCAGTACGACTCCCCAGGGTGGAGATACGCAGTATTTT. Its protein product is CAISTTPQGGDTQYF.

The J gene is TRBJ2-1, the V gene TRBV10-3; D is tentatively TRBD1 or TRBD2 (5 bases each). The CDR3 totals 16 residues. Germline CDR1 reads ENHRY; CDR2 reads SYGVKD. Trimming cost V 0 bases and J 2 bases, with 11 bases left between them. Here the CDR3 DNA reads TGTGCCATCAGTGAGTCGGGAAGGGACCCCTACAATGAGCAGTTCTTC. Translated, it gives CAISESGRDPYNEQFF.

This clonotype has a count of ten or more. This sequence joins TRBV7-2 and TRBJ1-3, with TRBD1 identical over 8 bases. The CDR3 length is 15 residues. V shed 0 bases and J 8 bases; nucleotides not matched to a gene: 6. Germline lookup yields CDR1 SGHTA and CDR2 FQGNSA. The CDR3 DNA reads TGTGCCAGCAGCTTAGCGCAAGGACAGGGACACACCATATATTTT. Encoded protein: CASSLAQGQGHTIYF.

The genes are TRBV7-6 and TRBJ1-3, with TRBD1 matching over 9 bases. From germline, CDR1 is SGHVS and CDR2 FNYEAQ. V gave up 5 bases and J gave up 5 bases; unmatched junction bases: 7. The CDR3 is 15 residues long. CDR3 nucleotides: TGTGCCAGCAGCCGGACAGGGGATCTAAGAAACACCATATATTTT. This translates into CASSRTGDLRNTIYF. The variable domain in full, completed from reference TRBV7-6 and TRBJ1-3, reads GAGVSQSPRYKVTKRGQDVALRCDPISGHVSLYWYRQALGQGPEFLTYFNYEAQQDKSGLPNDRFSAERPEGSISTLTIQRTEQRDSAMYRCASSRTGDLRNTIYFGEGSWLTVV.

The genes are TRBV6-2 or TRBV6-3 and TRBJ2-7, with a possible D match to TRBD2 (6 bases). V lost 0 bases and J lost 5, with 14 bases in between. Germline lookup yields CDR1 MNHEY and CDR2 SVGEGT. The CDR3 totals 15 residues. The CDR3 DNA reads TGTGCCAGCAGTTACTCGACCACGGGCGGGGACGAGCAGTACTTC. Residues: CASSYSTTGGDEQYF.

This clonotype was observed a handful of times. The chain combines TRBV5-5 with TRBJ2-7, with TRBD1 as a possible D gene (6 bases). V was shortened by 2 bases and J by 5 bases, with 11 bases between the two germline ends. From germline, CDR1 is SGHKS and CDR2 YYEKEE (reference sequence). The CDR3 extends over 13 amino acids. The CDR3 sequence: CASSFRGSHEQYF. The CDR3 DNA is TGTGCCAGCAGCTTTAGGGGGAGCCACGAGCAGTACTTC. Full variable domain (rest looked up from reference TRBV5-5 and TRBJ2-7): DAGVTQSPTHLIKTRGQQVTLRCSPISGHKSVSWYQQVLGQGPQFIFQYYEKEERGRGNFPDRFSARQFPNYSSELNVNALLLGDSALYLCASSFRGSHEQYFGPGTRLTVT.

This clonotype was detected only a few times. The chain is built from TRBV6-2 or TRBV6-3 and TRBJ2-3; TRBD2 matches at 7 bases. V shed 6 bases, J shed 1 base, and the junction held 4 bases outside the gene matches. Germline V gives CDR1 MNHEY, CDR2 SVGEGT. The CDR3 sequence is 14 residues long. The CDR3 sequence: CASRPLAGTDTQYF. For the CDR3, the DNA is TGTGCCAGCAGACCCCTAGCGGGCACAGATACGCAGTATTTT.

In its sample, this clonotype was seen a few times. The chain has TRBV7-1 and TRBJ2-5; a possible D gene is TRBD2 (6 bases). TRBV7-1 belongs to the ORF category, with a function that is uncertain. CDR3 length: 15 amino acids. V lost 5 bases and J 2 bases, leaving 15 bases between the germline ends. CDR3 nucleotides: TGTGCCAGCAGCGTCCAGTCAAGCGGGCAAGAGACCCAGTACTTC. Its translation is CASSVQSSGQETQYF.

This clonotype was observed a single time. The chain uses TRBV19 and TRBJ1-1; D remains ambiguous. The V end lost 2 bases, the J end lost 0 bases, and 7 bases lay between the germline ends. Germline assignment: CDR1 LNHDA and CDR2 SQIVND (reference sequence). The CDR3 is 14 residues long. The CDR3 DNA is TGTGCCAGTAGTATATTGGATCTGAACACTGAAGCTTTCTTT. This gives the protein CASSILDLNTEAFF.

V is TRBV7-2 and J is TRBJ2-7, with 9 bases identical to TRBD2. The CDR3 extends over 13 amino acids. The germline V gene encodes CDR1 SGHTA and CDR2 FQGNSA. The V segment lost 0 bases and the J segment 12 bases; nucleotides outside the gene matches: 6. The CDR3 sequence is CASSLAPASGVYF. The CDR3 DNA reads as TGTGCCAGCAGCTTAGCGCCGGCTAGCGGGGTGTACTTC.

The chain carries TRBV5-1 and TRBJ1-1; no definite D call. Germline V gives CDR1 SGHRS, CDR2 YFSETQ. Trimming took 4 bases from V and 4 from J, leaving 17 bases between them. The CDR3 is made up of 15 amino acids. The CDR3 protein is CASSRREGGSTEAFF. The CDR3 nucleotides are TGCGCCAGCAGCCGGAGGGAGGGCGGAAGCACTGAAGCTTTCTTT.

This clonotype has only a few counts. The CDR3 nucleotides are TGCAGTGCCACGACAGGGGAGACCCAGTACTTC. Translation gives CSATTGETQYF. The V and J genes are TRBV20-1 and TRBJ2-5; 7 nucleotides line up with TRBD1. The germline CDR1 and CDR2 sequences are DFQATT and SNEGSKA (reference sequence). The J segment lost 5 bases and the V segment lost 6 bases, leaving 3 bases of the junction unmatched. There are 11 residues in the CDR3.

This clonotype was recorded a few times. The gene calls are TRBV7-9 and TRBJ2-7, with 7 bases aligning to TRBD1. The CDR3 has 16 amino acids. J lost 3 bases, V lost 1 base, and 9 bases had no gene match. Germline V gene sequence: CDR1 SEHNR, CDR2 FQNEAQ (reference sequence). CDR3 DNA: TGTGCCAGCAGCTTAGGAACCGGGACAGTTTTCTACGAGCAGTACTTC. Its protein product is CASSLGTGTVFYEQYF.

The chain recombines TRBV6-8 with TRBJ1-1; no clear D gene. Germline assignment: CDR1 MNHGY and CDR2 SAAAGT. V lost 0 bases and J 6 bases, leaving 11 bases between the germline ends. The CDR3 totals 14 residues. The CDR3 DNA follows: TGTGCCAGCAGTTACTCCCCCGCAAGATCTGAAGCTTTCTTT. Protein sequence: CASSYSPARSEAFF.

The CDR3: CASSTLYQETQYF. CDR3 DNA sequence: TGTGCCAGCAGTACTTTGTACCAAGAGACCCAGTACTTC. The chain is built from TRBV6-8 and TRBJ2-5; D ambiguous. V was trimmed by 5 bases and J by 0 bases, leaving 7 bases between them. Looked up from germline, CDR1 is MNHGY and CDR2 is SAAAGT. CDR3 length: 13 amino acids.

The chain carries TRBV15 and TRBJ1-3, with no clear D. The CDR3 covers 13 residues. Germline assignment: CDR1 LNHNV and CDR2 YYDKDF (reference sequence). V was cut by 5 bases and J by 0 bases, with 5 bases left in between. The CDR3 reads CATSSNSGNTIYF. Here the CDR3 DNA reads TGTGCCACCAGCTCCAACTCTGGAAACACCATATATTTT.

CDR3 residues: CASSTGGPGSGYTF. The CDR3 DNA follows: TGCGCCAGCAGCACTGGGGGCCCCGGGAGTGGCTACACCTTC. The chain combines TRBV5-1 with TRBJ1-2; weak D call: TRBD1 (6 bases). The CDR3 contains 14 residues. With 4 bases removed from V and 7 bases from J, the gap between germline ends came to 17 bases. CDR1 and CDR2 (germline): SGHRS, YFSETQ.

Ten or more counts support this clonotype. The CDR3 spells CASSQDRAFQPQHF. The DNA for the CDR3 is TGTGCCAGCAGTCAGGACAGGGCCTTTCAGCCCCAGCATTTT. The chain has TRBV6-1 and TRBJ1-5; 8 bases map to TRBD1. Germline lookup yields CDR1 MNHNS and CDR2 SASEGT. The CDR3 runs to 14 residues. Trimming at V came to 5 bases and at J to 6 bases, leaving 6 bases not matched to a gene.

This clonotype has ten or more counts. This chain uses TRBV7-2 with TRBJ2-3; D assignment may be TRBD1 or TRBD2 (5 bases each). The germline V gene has CDR1 SGHTA and CDR2 FQGNSA. The germline V and J ends were trimmed by 2 bases and 5 bases, with 17 bases remaining between them. CDR3 length: 16 amino acids. CDR3 DNA sequence: TGTGCCAGCAGCTTAACGGGGACCTACTCTTTAGATACGCAGTATTTT. Its translation is CASSLTGTYSLDTQYF.